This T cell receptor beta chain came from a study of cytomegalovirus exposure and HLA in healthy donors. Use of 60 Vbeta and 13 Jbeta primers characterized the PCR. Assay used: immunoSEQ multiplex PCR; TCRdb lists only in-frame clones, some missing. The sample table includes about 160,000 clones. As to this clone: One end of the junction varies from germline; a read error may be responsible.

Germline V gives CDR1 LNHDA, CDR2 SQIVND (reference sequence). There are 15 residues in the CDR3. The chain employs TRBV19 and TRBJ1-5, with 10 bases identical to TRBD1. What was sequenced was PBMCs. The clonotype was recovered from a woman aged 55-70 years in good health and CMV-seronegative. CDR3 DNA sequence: TGTGCCAGTAGCATAGACAGGGGGCAGAATCAGCCCCAGCATTTT. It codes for CASSIDRGQNQPQHF.